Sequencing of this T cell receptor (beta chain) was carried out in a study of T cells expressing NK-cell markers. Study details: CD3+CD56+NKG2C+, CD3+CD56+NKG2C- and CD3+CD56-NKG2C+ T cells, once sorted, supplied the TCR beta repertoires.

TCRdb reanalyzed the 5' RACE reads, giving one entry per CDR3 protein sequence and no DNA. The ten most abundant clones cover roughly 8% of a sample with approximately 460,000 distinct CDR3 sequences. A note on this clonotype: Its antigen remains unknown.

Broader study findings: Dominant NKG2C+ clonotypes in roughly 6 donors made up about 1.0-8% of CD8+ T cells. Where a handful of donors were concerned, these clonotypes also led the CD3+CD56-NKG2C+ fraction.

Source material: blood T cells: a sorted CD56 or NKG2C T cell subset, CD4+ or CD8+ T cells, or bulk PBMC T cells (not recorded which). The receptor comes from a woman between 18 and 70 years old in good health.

CDR3 amino acids: CASSLLRDSVTNTGELFF. The rearrangement joins TRBV28 to TRBJ2-2; the D call of TRBD1 rests on TCRdb alone, since no DNA is present to check it. The length of the CDR3 is 18 residues. CDR1 is MDHEN, CDR2 SYDVKM, per germline.